These 25 T cell receptor beta chains were all obtained from the same sample, sequenced in a study of low-dose radiotherapy and immunotherapy resistance in tumors. Described time point: after trial treatment. The sample's treatment: LDRT plus nivolumab, ipilimumab, low-dose cyclophosphamide and aspirin (RACIN trial). Gene-specific TRAV and TRBV primers were used for first-strand cDNA, covering alpha and beta chains. The TCRs were subjected to amplification over around 19 PCR cycles employing a constant-region primer in conjunction with a V-primer adapter. Using its own MiXCR run on the reads, TCRdb lists one record per CDR3 protein. The sample carries tens of thousands of distinct CDR3 sequences, less than 25% recorded once. The sample in question was PBMCs, obtained after low-dose radiotherapy plus immunotherapy. These receptors were collected from a female donor with ovarian cancer.

The table lists this clonotype with many counts. The V and J genes are TRBV5-1 and TRBJ1-5, with TRBD1 matching 9 bases. This CDR3 spans 16 amino acids. Germline CDR1 and CDR2: SGHRS and YFSETQ. J gave up 5 bases and V 7 bases, and 13 bases lay outside the gene matches. CDR3 loop: CASRRDTGGEDQPQHF. The CDR3 coding sequence is TGCGCCAGCCGTCGTGATACAGGGGGCGAGGATCAGCCCCAGCATTTT.

This clonotype was counted many times. The chain combines TRBV7-2 with TRBJ1-1; D not certain. The CDR3 contains 13 residues. Trimming cost V 5 bases and J 7 bases, with 14 bases left between them. Germline loops: CDR1 SGHTA, CDR2 FQGNSA. The CDR3, as DNA: TGTGCCAGCAGCGTGTATGTGGGAGGTGAAGCTTTCTTT. It codes for CASSVYVGGEAFF. Using reference TRBV7-2 and TRBJ1-1 for the parts outside the CDR3, the full variable domain is GAGVSQSPSNKVTEKGKDVELRCDPISGHTALYWYRQSLGQGLEFLIYFQGNSAPDKSGLPSDRFSAERTGGSVSTLTIQRTQQEDSAVYLCASSVYVGGEAFFGQGTRLTVV.

The rearrangement uses TRBV7-2 and TRBJ1-1, with D perhaps TRBD1 (5 bases). The germline V gene has CDR1 SGHTA and CDR2 FQGNSA. V lost 5 bases and J lost 11, with 12 bases in between. This CDR3 has 11 amino acids. The CDR3 DNA reads as TGTGCCAGCAGCCCTGGGGCAGGTGCTTTCTTT. Encoded protein: CASSPGAGAFF.

This clonotype was seen ten or more times. This chain joins TRBV11-3 and TRBJ2-1; 8 bases fit TRBD2. Germline values: CDR1 SGHNT, CDR2 YENEEA. The CDR3 is made up of 15 amino acids. J was trimmed by 6 bases and V by 1 base; bases with no gene match: 5. Here the CDR3 DNA reads TGTGCCAGCAGCTTAGGTGGACTAGCACTCAATGAGCAGTTCTTC. Its protein product is CASSLGGLALNEQFF.

On this clonotype: This may be a read error, as it is one base from a much larger clone. This chain links TRBV27 with TRBJ1-5; D not resolved. The germline V gene encodes CDR1 MNHEY and CDR2 SMNVEV (reference sequence). The CDR3 has 14 amino acids. CDR3 in DNA: TGTGCCGGCAGTTTCGGCGGGAAGGGTCAGCCCCAGCATTTT. Translation: CAGSFGGKGQPQHF.

This rearrangement joins TRBV28 to TRBJ1-4; 9 bases align to TRBD1. V shed 5 bases, J shed 5 bases, and the junction held 3 bases outside the gene matches. CDR3 length: 14 residues. Germline CDR1 reads MDHEN; CDR2 reads SYDVKM. CDR3 coding DNA: TGTGCCAGCAGTACAGGGGGCGCCAATGAAAAACTGTTTTTT. Amino acid sequence: CASSTGGANEKLFF.

This clonotype turned up a few times. The rearrangement links TRBV5-1 to TRBJ2-1, with no clear D. V dropped 0 bases and J dropped 0 bases, with 7 bases sitting between them. The CDR3 length is 15 residues. Germline CDR1 reads SGHRS; CDR2 reads YFSETQ. The CDR3: CASSLVEVSYNEQFF. The CDR3 nucleotides read TGCGCCAGCAGCTTGGTAGAAGTCTCCTACAATGAGCAGTTCTTC.

This clonotype was observed many times. The chain has TRBV3-1 and TRBJ2-3; D call uncertain. The germline CDR1 and CDR2 sequences are LGHDT and YNNKEL (reference sequence). V was cut by 4 bases and J by 5 bases, with 16 bases left in between. The CDR3 spans 15 residues. The CDR3 reads CASSLGPPRRDTQYF. CDR3 sequence (DNA): TGTGCCAGCAGCCTCGGGCCACCTAGGAGAGATACGCAGTATTTT.

The rearrangement uses TRBV6-5 and TRBJ1-5, with 10 bases identical to TRBD1. Germline loops: CDR1 MNHEY, CDR2 SVGAGI. The CDR3 has 15 residues. Trimming took 6 bases from V and 4 from J; bases not matched to a gene: 6. Here the CDR3 reads CASSTGTGANQPQHF. The CDR3 nucleotides read TGTGCCAGCAGCACCGGGACAGGGGCGAATCAGCCCCAGCATTTT.

This clonotype was counted ten times or more. V and J are TRBV7-2 and TRBJ2-1, with 8 bases that match TRBD1. V trimming: 4 bases; J trimming: 9 bases; junction bases outside the gene matches: 5. Germline lookup yields CDR1 SGHTA and CDR2 FQGNSA. This CDR3 is built from 13 residues. This CDR3 reads CASSWGQVFEQFF. CDR3 DNA sequence: TGTGCCAGCAGCTGGGGACAGGTATTTGAGCAGTTCTTC.

This clonotype was seen at least ten times. The chain joins TRBV5-4 to TRBJ2-2; maybe TRBD2 (5 bases). The V gene's germline CDR1 is SGHNT and CDR2 YYREEE (reference sequence). The CDR3 has 15 residues. V was trimmed by 2 bases and J by 5 bases, leaving 13 bases between them. This CDR3 reads CASSFGVVRTGELFF. The CDR3, as DNA: TGTGCCAGCAGCTTCGGGGTCGTTCGGACCGGGGAGCTGTTTTTT.

This clonotype was picked up many times. V usage is TRBV5-1 and J usage is TRBJ2-2, with 7 bases matching TRBD1. CDR3 length: 13 residues. Germline V gene data show CDR1 as SGHRS and CDR2 as YFSETQ. After removal of 5 bases from V and 7 bases from J, the junction contained 5 bases not matched to a gene. CDR3 nucleotide sequence: TGCGCCAGCAGTTCTGGACAGGTCGGGGAGCTGTTTTTT. Protein product: CASSSGQVGELFF.

This clonotype was counted many times. The V gene is TRBV6-2 or TRBV6-3, the J gene TRBJ2-3; TRBD2 aligns across 7 bases. J lost 0 bases, V lost 3 bases, and 0 bases had no gene match. This CDR3 comprises 14 residues. The germline V gene has CDR1 MNHEY and CDR2 SVGEGT. CDR3 DNA sequence: TGTGCCAGCAGTTATAGCGGGAGCACAGATACGCAGTATTTT. This encodes CASSYSGSTDTQYF.

The chain couples TRBV7-9 to TRBJ2-3; the match to TRBD1 covers 8 bases. The trim removed 5 bases at V and 0 bases at J, leaving 22 bases unmatched. This CDR3 has 21 amino acids. Germline values: CDR1 SEHNR, CDR2 FQNEAQ (reference sequence). CDR3 coding DNA: TGTGCCAGCAGCCGGTTACCCACAGGGGGAATAGCCCCTAACAGCACAGATACGCAGTATTTT. This translates into CASSRLPTGGIAPNSTDTQYF.

In the case of this clonotype: The germline gene is not matched at one end of the junction; a read error may be the cause. V usage is TRBV6-1 and J usage is TRBJ1-1; D unclear. Looked up from germline, CDR1 is MNHNS and CDR2 is SASEGT. The CDR3 consists of 13 residues. The CDR3 nucleotides read TGTACCAGCAGAACGATGGGGAACACTGAAGCTTTCTTT. Protein product: CTSRTMGNTEAFF.

In this sample, this clonotype turned up many times. The gene calls are TRBV15 and TRBJ2-7; D is tentatively TRBD1 or TRBD2 (5 bases each). V dropped 0 bases and J dropped 3 bases, with 15 bases sitting between them. Germline CDR1 is LNHNV and CDR2 is YYDKDF (reference sequence). The CDR3 has 16 amino acids. CDR3 nucleotide sequence: TGTGCCACCAGCAGAGATAGGGGACGGAATAACTACGAGCAGTACTTC. Protein: CATSRDRGRNNYEQYF.

The chain joins TRBV28 to TRBJ1-5; 9 bases are shared with TRBD1. The germline CDR1 and CDR2 sequences are MDHEN and SYDVKM. CDR3 length: 16 residues. Losses at the gene ends were 4 bases for V and 6 bases for J; bases not matched to a gene: 10. CDR3 DNA sequence: TGTGCCAGCAGTTACGCCGGACAGGGGATTTCTCAGCCCCAGCATTTT. Residues: CASSYAGQGISQPQHF.

On this clonotype itself: The likely explanation is a read error, given a far larger clone one base away. V gene TRBV6-1 combines with J gene TRBJ1-2; D is unclear. From germline, CDR1 is MNHNS and CDR2 SASEGT. Trimming left V 3 bases short and J 9 bases short, with 11 bases between. The CDR3 loop spans 12 amino acids. CDR3 sequence (DNA): TGTGCCAGCAGTGAGCTGGGCGAGAGCTACACCTTC. Residues: CASSELGESYTF.

This clonotype has at least ten counts. The chain carries TRBV28 and TRBJ2-7, with TRBD1 matching over 7 bases. CDR1 is MDHEN, CDR2 SYDVKM, per germline. Losses at the gene ends were 4 bases for V and 2 bases for J; bases not matched to a gene: 8. This CDR3 is 15 amino acids long. CDR3 nucleotides: TGTGCCAGCAGTTACCCTGACAGGGCGGCCTACGAGCAGTACTTC. Translating gives CASSYPDRAAYEQYF.

This clonotype has ten or more counts. The chain combines TRBV20-1 with TRBJ2-3; 7 bases match TRBD2. The CDR3 has 16 residues. The J segment lost 5 bases and the V segment lost 0 bases, leaving 11 bases of the junction unmatched. Germline CDR1 and CDR2: DFQATT and SNEGSKA (reference sequence). The CDR3 here is CSARDWAREYRDTQYF. Written as DNA, the CDR3 is TGCAGTGCTAGAGATTGGGCGCGGGAGTATAGAGATACGCAGTATTTT.

This clonotype has a count of ten or more. The chain employs TRBV5-1 and TRBJ2-2, with D perhaps being TRBD1 or TRBD2 (5 bases each). Trimming removed 5 bases at V and 0 bases at J, with 20 bases between. CDR1 is SGHRS, CDR2 YFSETQ, per germline. This CDR3 has 18 amino acids. CDR3 region: CASRTGSRGPTNTGELFF. The CDR3 DNA sequence: TGCGCCAGCAGGACGGGATCAAGGGGCCCCACGAACACCGGGGAGCTGTTTTTT.

This clonotype was counted at least ten times. The V and J genes are TRBV19 and TRBJ1-2; the match to TRBD1 covers 7 bases. V trimming: 6 bases; J trimming: 1 base; junction bases outside the gene matches: 5. Germline V gives CDR1 LNHDA, CDR2 SQIVND (reference sequence). This CDR3 is 14 amino acids long. The CDR3 loop is CASSGQVLNYGYTF. The CDR3 DNA reads as TGTGCCAGTAGCGGACAGGTTCTTAACTATGGCTACACCTTC.

The chain uses TRBV4-2 and TRBJ1-6, with no clear D. Trimming shortened V by 0 bases and J by 7 bases, and 7 bases separated the two germline ends. The CDR3 has 14 amino acids. The germline V gene encodes CDR1 LGHNA and CDR2 YNFKEQ. CDR3: CASSQDTRNSPLHF. The DNA for the CDR3 is TGTGCCAGCAGCCAAGACACAAGGAATTCACCCCTCCACTTT.

This clonotype has a handful of counts. V gene TRBV2 combines with J gene TRBJ1-1; 8 nucleotides match TRBD1. CDR3 length: 13 residues. The germline V gene has CDR1 SNHLY and CDR2 FYNNEI. V shed 8 bases, J shed 0 bases, and the junction held 2 bases outside the gene matches. In DNA, the CDR3 is TGTGCCAGCGGACAGGGAATGAACACTGAAGCTTTCTTT. Amino acid sequence: CASGQGMNTEAFF. Drawing the rest from reference TRBV2 and TRBJ1-1, the complete variable domain is EPEVTQTPSHQVTQMGQEVILRCVPISNHLYFYWYRQILGQKVEFLVSFYNNEISEKSEIFDDQFSVERPDGSNFTLKIRSTKLEDSAMYFCASGQGMNTEAFFGQGTRLTVV.

The sample holds one count of this clonotype. The chain links TRBV10-3 to TRBJ1-5, with no clear D. The CDR3 length is 11 residues. Trimming took 10 bases from V and 7 from J, leaving 11 bases between them. Germline V gene lookup returns CDR1 ENHRY and CDR2 SYGVKD. The CDR3 DNA sequence: TGTGCCACCCTACCTGGGCAGCCCCAGCATTTT. Translation gives CATLPGQPQHF.